Below, 27 T cell receptor beta chains from the same sample are listed, as sequenced in a study of T-cell reconstitution after alpha-beta-depleted transplantation in children. Using unique molecular identifiers, the investigators prepared the TCRbeta library. TCRdb recomputed calls from the PCR reads with MiXCR, one row per CDR3 protein. The sample lists about 300,000 distinct CDR3 sequences; 9.5% to 13% were seen once. The starting material was PBMCs, obtained before TCRalphabeta/CD19-depleted stem cell transplant. The receptors derive from a boy under two years old with acute myeloid leukemia, due to receive a stem cell transplant.

There are a few counts of this clonotype. J is TRBJ2-1 and V is TRBV7-3, with 14 bases identical to TRBD2. The CDR3 sequence is 17 residues long. Germline V lookup: CDR1 SGHTA, CDR2 FQGTGA. Unmatched junction bases numbered 6, after V lost 4 bases and J lost 4 bases. The CDR3 loop is CASSSTSGRAGYNEQFF. The CDR3 DNA reads as TGTGCCAGCAGCTCGACTAGCGGGAGGGCCGGATACAATGAGCAGTTCTTC. The whole variable domain, remainder taken from reference TRBV7-3 and TRBJ2-1, is GAGVSQTPSNKVTEKGKYVELRCDPISGHTALYWYRQSLGQGPEFLIYFQGTGAADDSGLPNDRFFAVRPEGSVSTLKIQRTERGDSAVYLCASSSTSGRAGYNEQFFGPGTRLTVL.

Many counts were recorded for this clonotype. The chain has TRBV6-2 or TRBV6-3 and TRBJ1-5; 8 bases align to TRBD1. This CDR3 spans 16 amino acids. With 5 bases clipped from V and 1 base from J, the junction kept 7 bases outside the gene matches. Germline V gives CDR1 MNHEY, CDR2 SVGEGT. CDR3 loop: CASSHRGTASNQPQHF. The CDR3 DNA sequence: TGTGCCAGCAGTCACAGGGGGACAGCCAGCAATCAGCCCCAGCATTTT.

This clonotype came up many times. The chain combines TRBV14 with TRBJ2-4; a possible D gene is TRBD2 (5 bases). V was trimmed by 4 bases and J by 1 base, leaving 17 bases between them. Germline lookup yields CDR1 SGHDN and CDR2 FVKESK. There are 17 residues in the CDR3. CDR3 sequence: CASSRQGIGMAKNIQYF. Here the CDR3 DNA reads TGTGCCAGCAGCCGCCAAGGCATCGGGATGGCCAAAAACATTCAGTACTTC.

This clonotype turned up a few times. This CDR3 reads CASSPPVGKTQYF. In nucleotides, the CDR3 is TGTGCCAGCAGTCCACCGGTGGGGAAGACCCAGTACTTC. The rearrangement links TRBV28 to TRBJ2-5; the D is unclear. The CDR3 consists of 13 residues. The V and J ends lost 5 bases and 6 bases respectively, with 13 bases between them. Germline CDR1 reads MDHEN; CDR2 reads SYDVKM.

Many counts were recorded for this clonotype. The chain links TRBV11-2 to TRBJ2-3; possibly TRBD1 for D (6 bases). Germline CDR1 SGHAT, CDR2 FQNNGV. V was cut by 0 bases and J by 1 base, with 14 bases left in between. The CDR3 extends over 17 amino acids. The CDR3 loop is CASSLDDRPYGTDTQYF. Written as DNA, the CDR3 is TGTGCCAGCAGCTTAGACGACAGGCCTTATGGCACAGATACGCAGTATTTT. Variable domain in full (rest from reference TRBV11-2 and TRBJ2-3): EAGVAQSPRYKIIEKRQSVAFWCNPISGHATLYWYQQILGQGPKLLIQFQNNGVVDDSQLPKDRFSAERLKGVDSTLKIQPAKLEDSAVYLCASSLDDRPYGTDTQYFGPGTRLTVL.

This clonotype was picked up many times. The genes are TRBV5-1 and TRBJ2-7; D is unclear. V gave up 5 bases and J gave up 1 base, with 10 bases separating them. Germline-derived CDR1 and CDR2 are SGHRS and YFSETQ. There are 13 residues in the CDR3. This CDR3 is CASRRTDSYEQYF. CDR3 nucleotides: TGCGCCAGCAGACGGACGGATTCCTACGAGCAGTACTTC.

This clonotype is a singleton in its sample. This chain uses TRBV10-3 with TRBJ2-3; D is ambiguous. This CDR3 contains 12 residues. Germline V lookup: CDR1 ENHRY, CDR2 SYGVKD. V lost 6 bases to trimming and J lost 5 bases, with 9 bases between them. CDR3 DNA: TGTGCCATCAGATCGCCGGGAGATACGCAGTATTTT. Its translation is CAIRSPGDTQYF.

The chain couples TRBV29-1 to TRBJ2-1; 9 nucleotides align to TRBD1. The CDR3 consists of 16 residues. Germline V gene lookup returns CDR1 SQVTM and CDR2 ANQGSEA. Germline trimming cut 4 bases from V and 1 base from J; bases unmatched to any gene: 8. The DNA of the CDR3 is TGCAGCGTTGGGGGACTGACAGGGGGTTCCTACAATGAGCAGTTCTTC. This sequence encodes CSVGGLTGGSYNEQFF.

This clonotype was picked up a small number of times. This chain joins TRBV7-9 and TRBJ2-5; possibly TRBD2 for D (6 bases). V was cut by 2 bases and J by 2 bases, with 12 bases left in between. The CDR3 is made up of 15 amino acids. Per the germline V gene, CDR1 is SEHNR and CDR2 is FQNEAQ (reference sequence). CDR3 sequence reads: CASSLWRGTQETQYF. As DNA, the CDR3 is TGTGCCAGCAGCTTATGGAGGGGTACTCAAGAGACCCAGTACTTC.

At least ten counts were recorded for this clonotype. The V and J genes are TRBV7-9 and TRBJ2-1; 8 bases match TRBD2. The germline V gene has CDR1 SEHNR and CDR2 FQNEAQ (reference sequence). With 1 base clipped from V and 10 bases from J, the junction kept 9 bases outside the gene matches. The CDR3 is 15 residues long. The CDR3 DNA reads TGTGCCAGCAGCTTAGGGGTGAGCGGGAGAGGGGAGCAGTTCTTC. Its protein is CASSLGVSGRGEQFF.

This clonotype was detected ten times or more. The V and J genes are TRBV12-3 or TRBV12-4 and TRBJ2-5, with D possibly being TRBD1 or TRBD2 (5 bases each). Trimming took off 5 bases at V and 5 bases at J, with 12 bases between the two ends. The CDR3 runs to 13 residues. This CDR3 is CASSPRGLETQYF. CDR3 DNA sequence: TGTGCCAGCAGTCCTCGGGGCCTCGAGACCCAGTACTTC.

This clonotype was picked up many times. This chain links TRBV20-1 with TRBJ1-1; TRBD1 is a possible D gene (5 bases). Germline CDR1 and CDR2: DFQATT and SNEGSKA (reference sequence). The V gene lost 5 bases and the J gene lost 1 base, with 8 bases spanning the gap. The CDR3 runs 12 residues. As DNA, the CDR3 is TGCAGTGCTCGTACAGGGAACACTGAAGCTTTCTTT. Its protein is CSARTGNTEAFF.

In its sample, this clonotype was seen many times. V usage is TRBV20-1 and J usage is TRBJ2-3; weak D call: TRBD2 (6 bases). The length of the CDR3 is 15 residues. Per the germline V gene, CDR1 is DFQATT and CDR2 is SNEGSKA (reference sequence). The V gene lost 3 bases and the J gene lost 2 bases, with 15 bases spanning the gap. CDR3 protein: CSARPPGRNTDTQYF. The CDR3 DNA follows: TGCAGTGCTAGGCCCCCAGGGAGGAACACAGATACGCAGTATTTT.

This clonotype has only one observation. This may arise from a read error, as a much more abundant clone is one base away. The J gene is TRBJ1-2, the V gene TRBV20-1, with 11 bases matching TRBD1. This CDR3 contains 13 residues. CDR1 and CDR2 from the germline V gene are DFQATT and SNEGSKA (reference sequence). The CDR3 here is CSAAGTGGFGHTF. CDR3 bases: TGCAGTGCGGCGGGGACAGGGGGATTTGGCCACACCTTC.

The genes are TRBV5-6 and TRBJ2-1; 9 nucleotides align to TRBD1. The V gene's germline CDR1 is SGHDT and CDR2 YYEEEE. With V trimmed by 5 bases and J by 4 bases, 7 bases remained unmatched. This CDR3 has 15 amino acids. The CDR3 DNA reads TGTGCCAGCAGTCCCCGGGACAGGGAATACAATGAGCAGTTCTTC. Amino acids: CASSPRDREYNEQFF.

V gene TRBV23-1 combines with J gene TRBJ1-5, with D possibly being TRBD1 (6 bases). TRBV23-1 is placed among ORFs of uncertain function. Trimming left V 3 bases short and J 2 bases short, with 14 bases between. The CDR3 is 16 residues long. CDR3 sequence reads: CASSQPTGRGNQPQHF. The CDR3 nucleotides are TGCGCCAGCAGTCAGCCTACAGGGCGGGGCAATCAGCCCCAGCATTTT.

Points on this clonotype: A read error is possible here, since a much larger clone lies one base away. V usage is TRBV29-1 and J usage is TRBJ2-5; 11 bases match TRBD1. The CDR3 is 14 residues long. Germline loops: CDR1 SQVTM, CDR2 ANQGSEA. The CDR3 is CSVVDRGLGETHYF. CDR3 bases: TGCAGCGTTGTGGACAGGGGGCTTGGGGAGACCCATTACTTC.

The rearrangement uses TRBV7-3 and TRBJ2-1, with 14 bases identical to TRBD2. Germline V gene data show CDR1 as SGHTA and CDR2 as FQGTGA. The CDR3 is 16 amino acids. J gave up 6 bases and V 5 bases, and 6 bases lay outside the gene matches. In DNA, the CDR3 is TGTGCCAGCAGCCAATCGGGACTAGCGGGAGTCAATGAGCAGTTCTTC. Translation gives CASSQSGLAGVNEQFF.

At least ten counts were recorded for this clonotype. The gene calls are TRBV10-2 and TRBJ2-5; the match to TRBD2 covers 9 bases. V was pared by 5 bases and J by 5 bases, with 6 bases of the junction left unmatched. The germline V gene has CDR1 WSHSY and CDR2 SAAADI. This CDR3 is built from 14 residues. CDR3 sequence reads: CASSTGLAGETQYF. CDR3 sequence (DNA): TGCGCCAGCAGTACCGGGCTAGCGGGGGAGACCCAGTACTTC.

The table lists this clonotype with many counts. Since no conserved phenylalanine or tryptophan closes the CDR3, a read error is the likely cause. The DNA is omitted, as the CDR3 cannot be located on it reliably, and the CDR3 follows TCRdb's listing. The J gene is TRBJ1-4, the V gene TRBV11-2; TRBD1, the D gene given by the table, was not confirmed from the DNA. The CDR3 is 13 residues long, counting both termini. Germline values: CDR1 SGHAT, CDR2 FQNNGV. CDR3 residues: CASTGSPSFVGKC.

The chain combines TRBV7-6 with TRBJ2-1, with no clear D. Between the trimmed V and J ends, which lost 4 bases and 3 bases, there was a span of 19 bases. The CDR3 extends over 17 amino acids. The germline V gene encodes CDR1 SGHVS and CDR2 FNYEAQ. The CDR3, as DNA: TGTGCCAGCAGCTCGACTTGGATGATGGGAAACTACAATGAGCAGTTCTTC. This encodes CASSSTWMMGNYNEQFF.

This clonotype was counted only a few times. The V and J genes are TRBV29-1 and TRBJ2-5; TRBD1 aligns across 12 bases. This CDR3 contains 16 residues. The germline CDR1 and CDR2 sequences are SQVTM and ANQGSEA. Trimming removed 3 bases from V and 5 bases from J; junction bases left unmatched: 10. The CDR3 region has the DNA TGCAGCGTTGACGAAGGGACAGGGGGCGCCGGGGAGACCCAGTACTTC. It encodes CSVDEGTGGAGETQYF.

Comments on this clonotype: A much bigger clone sits one base away, suggesting this may be a read error. V usage is TRBV24-1 and J usage is TRBJ2-2, with D uncertain. Germline V gene data show CDR1 as KGHDR and CDR2 as SFDVKD. Trimming left V 1 base short and J 1 base short, with 9 bases between. This CDR3 has 16 residues. This chain's CDR3 is CATSDLRLENTGELFF. The CDR3 coding sequence is TGTGCCACCAGTGATTTAAGGTTGGAGAACACCGGGGAGCTGTTTTTT.

The V gene is TRBV28, the J gene TRBJ2-1, with D perhaps TRBD2 (5 bases). Germline CDR1 is MDHEN and CDR2 is SYDVKM. The V and J ends lost 1 base and 7 bases respectively, with 8 bases between them. The CDR3 loop spans 13 amino acids. The DNA of the CDR3 is TGTGCCAGCAGTTTATCCAGGAGGAATGAGCAGTTCTTC. This gives the protein CASSLSRRNEQFF.

This clonotype was observed many times. The chain links TRBV5-6 to TRBJ2-7; D uncertain. The CDR3 contains 13 residues. V was cut by 0 bases and J by 3 bases, with 7 bases left in between. Germline loops: CDR1 SGHDT, CDR2 YYEEEE. The CDR3 loop is CASSLGDFYEQYF. CDR3 DNA: TGTGCCAGCAGCTTGGGGGATTTCTACGAGCAGTACTTC.

The V call is TRBV28, the J call TRBJ1-5, with a tentative D call TRBD1 (6 bases). The CDR3 has 18 amino acids. Looked up from germline, CDR1 is MDHEN and CDR2 is SYDVKM. Trimming cost V 5 bases and J 0 bases, with 20 bases left between them. Written as DNA, the CDR3 is TGTGCCAGCAGTCCCGGGACACCGGAAGATTATAGCAATCAGCCCCAGCATTTT. It translates to CASSPGTPEDYSNQPQHF.

Ten or more counts support this clonotype. The chain's CDR3 is CASQDITGELFF. The CDR3 region has the DNA TGTGCCTCCCAGGACATTACCGGGGAGCTGTTTTTT. This chain links TRBV24-1 with TRBJ2-2, with a tentative D call TRBD1 (5 bases). CDR3 length: 12 residues. The V and J ends lost 12 bases and 5 bases respectively, with 12 bases between them. Per germline, CDR1 KGHDR and CDR2 SFDVKD.